The T cell receptor beta chain under discussion was sequenced for a study of shared clonotypes between healthy human individuals. Trimming at V came to 3 bases and at J to 7 bases, leaving 12 bases not matched to a gene. Per germline, CDR1 KGHSH and CDR2 LQKENI. This CDR3 spans 16 amino acids. The authors ran unsorted PBMC replicate PCRs on 300 ng DNA, about 31,000 T cell genomes. Here immunoSEQ multiplex PCR was the method, and the copy in TCRdb shows in-frame clones only, minus some. The table includes around 95,000 clones, about 45% detected once. Healthy adults negative for HIV, lacking recent acute infections or vaccinations, served as donors.

The sequence derives from a woman between 40 and 55 years old in good health. Some clones in this sample may be carry-over from other donors' samples. The V call is TRBV18, the J call TRBJ2-1; TRBD2 agrees at 7 bases. Sequencing used PBMCs. This CDR3 is CASSPQRAGSGNEQFF. The CDR3 nucleotides are TGTGCCAGCTCACCCCAAAGAGCGGGAAGTGGAAATGAGCAGTTCTTC.